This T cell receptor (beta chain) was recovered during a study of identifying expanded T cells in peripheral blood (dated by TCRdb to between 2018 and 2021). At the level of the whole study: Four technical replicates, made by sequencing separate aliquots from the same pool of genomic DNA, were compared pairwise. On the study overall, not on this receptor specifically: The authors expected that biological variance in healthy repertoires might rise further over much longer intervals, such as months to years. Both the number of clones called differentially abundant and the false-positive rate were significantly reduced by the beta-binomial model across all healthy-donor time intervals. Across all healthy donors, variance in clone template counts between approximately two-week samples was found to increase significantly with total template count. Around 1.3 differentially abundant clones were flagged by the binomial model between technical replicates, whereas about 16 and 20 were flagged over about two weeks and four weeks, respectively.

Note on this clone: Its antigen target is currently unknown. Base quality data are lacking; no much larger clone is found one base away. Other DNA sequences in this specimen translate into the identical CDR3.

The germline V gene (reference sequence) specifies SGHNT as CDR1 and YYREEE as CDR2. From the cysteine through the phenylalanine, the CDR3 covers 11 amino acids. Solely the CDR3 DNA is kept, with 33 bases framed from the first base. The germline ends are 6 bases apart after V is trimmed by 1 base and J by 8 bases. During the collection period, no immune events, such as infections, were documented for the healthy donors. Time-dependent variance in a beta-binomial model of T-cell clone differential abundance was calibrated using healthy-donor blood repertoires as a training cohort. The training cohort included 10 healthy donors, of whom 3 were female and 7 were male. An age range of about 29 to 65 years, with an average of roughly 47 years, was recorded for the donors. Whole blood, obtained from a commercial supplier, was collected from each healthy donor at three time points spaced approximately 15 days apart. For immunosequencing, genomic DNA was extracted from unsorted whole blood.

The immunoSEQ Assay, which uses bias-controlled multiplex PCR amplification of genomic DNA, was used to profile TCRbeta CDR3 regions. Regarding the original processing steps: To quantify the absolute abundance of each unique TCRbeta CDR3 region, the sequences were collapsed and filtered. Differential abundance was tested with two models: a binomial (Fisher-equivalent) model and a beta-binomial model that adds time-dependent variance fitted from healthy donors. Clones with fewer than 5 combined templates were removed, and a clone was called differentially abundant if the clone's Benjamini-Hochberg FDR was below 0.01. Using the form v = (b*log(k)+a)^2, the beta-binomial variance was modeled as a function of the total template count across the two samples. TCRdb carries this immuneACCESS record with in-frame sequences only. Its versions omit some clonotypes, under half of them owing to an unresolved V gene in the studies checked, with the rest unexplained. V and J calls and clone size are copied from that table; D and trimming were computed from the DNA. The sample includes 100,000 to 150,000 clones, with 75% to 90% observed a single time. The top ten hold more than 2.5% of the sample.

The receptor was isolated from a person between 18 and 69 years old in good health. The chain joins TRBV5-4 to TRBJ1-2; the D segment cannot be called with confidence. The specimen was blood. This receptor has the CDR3 CASSLMGGYTF. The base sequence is TGTGCCAGCAGCTTGATGGGCGGCTACACCTTC.